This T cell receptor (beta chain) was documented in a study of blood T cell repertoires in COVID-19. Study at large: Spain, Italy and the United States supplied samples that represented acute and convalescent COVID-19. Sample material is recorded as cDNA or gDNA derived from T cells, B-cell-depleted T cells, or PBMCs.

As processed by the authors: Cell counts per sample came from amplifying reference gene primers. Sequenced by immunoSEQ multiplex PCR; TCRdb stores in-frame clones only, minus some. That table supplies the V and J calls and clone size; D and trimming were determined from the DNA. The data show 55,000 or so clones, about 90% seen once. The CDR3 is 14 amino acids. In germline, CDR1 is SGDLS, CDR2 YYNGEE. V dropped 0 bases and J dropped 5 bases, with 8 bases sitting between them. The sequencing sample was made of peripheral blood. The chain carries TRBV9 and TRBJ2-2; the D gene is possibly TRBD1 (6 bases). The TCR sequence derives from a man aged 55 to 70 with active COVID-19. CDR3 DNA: TGTGCCAGCAGCGTAGACAGGGCGACCGGGGAGCTGTTTTTT. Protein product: CASSVDRATGELFF.